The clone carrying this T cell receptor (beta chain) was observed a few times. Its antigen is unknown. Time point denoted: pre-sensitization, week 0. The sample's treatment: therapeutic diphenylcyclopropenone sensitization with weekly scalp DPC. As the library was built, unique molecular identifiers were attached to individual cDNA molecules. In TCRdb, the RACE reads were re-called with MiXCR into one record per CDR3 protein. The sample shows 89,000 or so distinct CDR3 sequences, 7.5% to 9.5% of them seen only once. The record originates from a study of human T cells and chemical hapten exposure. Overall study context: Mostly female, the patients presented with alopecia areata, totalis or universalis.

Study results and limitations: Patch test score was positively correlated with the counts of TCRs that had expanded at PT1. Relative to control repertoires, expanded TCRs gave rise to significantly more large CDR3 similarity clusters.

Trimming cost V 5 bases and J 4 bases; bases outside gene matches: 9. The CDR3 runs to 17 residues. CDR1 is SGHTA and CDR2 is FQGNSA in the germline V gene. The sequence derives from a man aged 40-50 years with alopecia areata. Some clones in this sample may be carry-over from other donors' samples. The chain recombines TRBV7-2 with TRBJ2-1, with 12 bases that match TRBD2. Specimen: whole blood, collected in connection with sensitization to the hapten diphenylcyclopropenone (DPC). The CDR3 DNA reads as TGTGCCAGCAGCGGCCGTGGACTAGCGGGACCGTACAATGAGCAGTTCTTC. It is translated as CASSGRGLAGPYNEQFF.